The table lists the clone carrying this T cell receptor beta chain with a few counts. Germline V gives CDR1 WNHNN, CDR2 SYGVQD (reference sequence). The CDR3 runs to 14 residues. Trimming removed 2 bases from V and 2 bases from J, with 8 bases in between. For TCRbeta, the library was prepared with unique molecular identifiers. A single record per CDR3 protein comes from TCRdb applying MiXCR to the PCR reads. The repertoire holds 500,000 or so distinct CDR3 sequences, with over 25% as singletons. This entry comes from a study of T-cell reconstitution after alpha-beta-depleted transplantation in children.

Sequencing used PBMCs from the stem cell graft donor, obtained from the stem cell graft. The TCR comes from a human donor who donated a stem cell graft to a child with aplastic anemia. The chain recombines TRBV10-1 with TRBJ2-3; no clear D. The CDR3 region is CASSENQVTDTQYF. The DNA for the CDR3 is TGCGCCAGCAGTGAGAATCAGGTCACAGATACGCAGTATTTT.